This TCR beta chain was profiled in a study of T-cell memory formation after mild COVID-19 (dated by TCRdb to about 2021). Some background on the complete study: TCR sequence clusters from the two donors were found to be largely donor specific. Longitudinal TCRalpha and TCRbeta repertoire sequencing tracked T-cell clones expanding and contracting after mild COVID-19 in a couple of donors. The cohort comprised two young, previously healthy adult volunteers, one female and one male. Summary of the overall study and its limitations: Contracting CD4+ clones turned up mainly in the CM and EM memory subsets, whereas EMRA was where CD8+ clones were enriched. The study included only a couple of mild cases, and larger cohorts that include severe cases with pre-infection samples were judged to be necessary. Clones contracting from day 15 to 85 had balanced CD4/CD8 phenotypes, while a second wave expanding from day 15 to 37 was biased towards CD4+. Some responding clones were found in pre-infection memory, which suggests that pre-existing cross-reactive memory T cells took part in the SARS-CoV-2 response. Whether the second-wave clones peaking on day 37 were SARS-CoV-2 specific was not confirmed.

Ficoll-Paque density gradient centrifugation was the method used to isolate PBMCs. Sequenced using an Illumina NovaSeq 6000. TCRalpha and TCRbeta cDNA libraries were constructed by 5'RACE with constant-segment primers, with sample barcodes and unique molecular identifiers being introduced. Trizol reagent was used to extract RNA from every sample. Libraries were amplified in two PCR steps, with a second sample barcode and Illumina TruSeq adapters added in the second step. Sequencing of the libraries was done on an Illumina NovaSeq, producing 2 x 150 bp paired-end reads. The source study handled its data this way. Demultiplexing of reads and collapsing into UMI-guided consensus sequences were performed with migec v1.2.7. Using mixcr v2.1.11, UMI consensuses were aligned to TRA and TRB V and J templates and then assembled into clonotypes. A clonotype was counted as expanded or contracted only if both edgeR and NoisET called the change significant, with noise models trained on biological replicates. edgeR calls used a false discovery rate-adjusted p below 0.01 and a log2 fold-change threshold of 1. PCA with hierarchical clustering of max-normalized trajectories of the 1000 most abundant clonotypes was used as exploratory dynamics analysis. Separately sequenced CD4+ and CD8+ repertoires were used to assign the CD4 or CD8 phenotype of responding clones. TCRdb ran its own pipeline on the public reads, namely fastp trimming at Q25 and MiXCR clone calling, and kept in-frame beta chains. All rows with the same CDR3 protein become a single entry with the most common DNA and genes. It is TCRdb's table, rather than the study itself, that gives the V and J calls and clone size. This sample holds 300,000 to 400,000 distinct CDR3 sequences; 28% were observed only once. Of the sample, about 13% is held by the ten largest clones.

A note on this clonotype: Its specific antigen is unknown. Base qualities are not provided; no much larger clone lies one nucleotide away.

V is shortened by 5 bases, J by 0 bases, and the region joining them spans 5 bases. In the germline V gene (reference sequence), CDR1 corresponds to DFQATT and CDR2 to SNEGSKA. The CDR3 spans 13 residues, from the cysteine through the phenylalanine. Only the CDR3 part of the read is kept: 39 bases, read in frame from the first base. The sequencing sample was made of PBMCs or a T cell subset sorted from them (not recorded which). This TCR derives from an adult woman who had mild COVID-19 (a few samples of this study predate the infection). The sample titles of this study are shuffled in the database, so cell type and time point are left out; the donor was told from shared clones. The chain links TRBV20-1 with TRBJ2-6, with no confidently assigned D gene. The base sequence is TGCAGTGCTGGCCTCTCTGGGGCCAACGTCCTGACTTTC. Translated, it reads CSAGLSGANVLTF.